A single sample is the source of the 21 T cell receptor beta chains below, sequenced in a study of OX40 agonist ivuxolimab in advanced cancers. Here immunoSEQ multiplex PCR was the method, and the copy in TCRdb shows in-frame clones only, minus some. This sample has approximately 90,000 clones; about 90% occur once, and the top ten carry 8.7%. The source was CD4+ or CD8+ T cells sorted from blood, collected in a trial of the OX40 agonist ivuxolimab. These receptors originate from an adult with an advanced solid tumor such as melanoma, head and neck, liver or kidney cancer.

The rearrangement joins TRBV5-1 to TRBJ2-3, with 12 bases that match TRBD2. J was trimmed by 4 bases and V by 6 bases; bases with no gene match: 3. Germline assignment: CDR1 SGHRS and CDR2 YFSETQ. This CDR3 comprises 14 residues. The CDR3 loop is CASTTSGSPDTQYF. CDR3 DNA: TGCGCCAGCACGACTAGCGGGAGCCCAGATACGCAGTATTTT.

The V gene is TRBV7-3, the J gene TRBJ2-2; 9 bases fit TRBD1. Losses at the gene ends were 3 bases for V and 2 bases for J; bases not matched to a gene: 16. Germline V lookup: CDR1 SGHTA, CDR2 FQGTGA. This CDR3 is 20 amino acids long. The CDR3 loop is CASSFMAHRTGGANTGELFF. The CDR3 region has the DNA TGTGCCAGCAGCTTTATGGCTCATCGTACAGGGGGCGCAAACACCGGGGAGCTGTTTTTT.

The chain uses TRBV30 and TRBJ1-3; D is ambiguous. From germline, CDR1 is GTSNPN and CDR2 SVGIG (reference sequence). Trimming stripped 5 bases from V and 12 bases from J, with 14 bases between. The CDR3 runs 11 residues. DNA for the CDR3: TGTGCCTGGGGGCAGGCGACGGACATATATTTT. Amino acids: CAWGQATDIYF.

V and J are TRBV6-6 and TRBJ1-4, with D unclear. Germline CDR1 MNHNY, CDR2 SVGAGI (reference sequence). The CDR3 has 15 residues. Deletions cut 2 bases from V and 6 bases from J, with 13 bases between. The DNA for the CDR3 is TGTGCCAGCAGTTACCTCGGGAGGTCGGATGAAAAACTGTTTTTT. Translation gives CASSYLGRSDEKLFF.

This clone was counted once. The CDR3 DNA reads as TGTGCCAGCAGGATGACCCGGACTAGCGGGGACAACACCGGGGAGCTGTTTTTT. This codes for CASRMTRTSGDNTGELFF. The chain uses TRBV7-9 and TRBJ2-2; the match to TRBD2 covers 12 bases. The CDR3 has 18 amino acids. J was trimmed by 2 bases and V by 6 bases; bases with no gene match: 10. Per the germline V gene, CDR1 is SEHNR and CDR2 is FQNEAQ (reference sequence).

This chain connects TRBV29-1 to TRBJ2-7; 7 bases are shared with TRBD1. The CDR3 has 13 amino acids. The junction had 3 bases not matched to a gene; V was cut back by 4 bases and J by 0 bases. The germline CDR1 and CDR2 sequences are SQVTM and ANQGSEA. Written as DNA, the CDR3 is TGCAGCGTTGCAGGGGGACACTCCTACGAGCAGTACTTC. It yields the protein CSVAGGHSYEQYF.

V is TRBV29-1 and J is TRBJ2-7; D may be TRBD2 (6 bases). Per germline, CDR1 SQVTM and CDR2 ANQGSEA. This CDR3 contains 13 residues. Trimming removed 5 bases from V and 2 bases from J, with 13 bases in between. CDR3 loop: CSVSGGIAYEQYF. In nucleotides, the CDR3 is TGCAGCGTTTCAGGAGGGATTGCCTACGAGCAGTACTTC.

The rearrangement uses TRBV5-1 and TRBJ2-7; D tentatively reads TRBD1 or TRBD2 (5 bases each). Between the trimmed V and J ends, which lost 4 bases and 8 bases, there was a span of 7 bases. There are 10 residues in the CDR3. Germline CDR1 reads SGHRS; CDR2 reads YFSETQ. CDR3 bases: TGCGCCAGCAGCGGGACCAAGCAGTACTTC. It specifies CASSGTKQYF.

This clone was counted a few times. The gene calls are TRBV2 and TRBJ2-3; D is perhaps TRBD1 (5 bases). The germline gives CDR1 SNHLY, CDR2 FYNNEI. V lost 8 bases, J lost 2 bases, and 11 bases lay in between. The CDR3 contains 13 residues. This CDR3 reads CASGAPFTDTQYF. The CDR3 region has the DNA TGTGCCAGCGGGGCGCCCTTCACAGATACGCAGTATTTT.

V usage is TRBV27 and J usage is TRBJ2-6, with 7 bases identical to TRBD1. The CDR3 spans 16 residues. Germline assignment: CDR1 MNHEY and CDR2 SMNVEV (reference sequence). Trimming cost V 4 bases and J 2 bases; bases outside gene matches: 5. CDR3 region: CASSSDRAPGANVLTF. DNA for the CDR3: TGTGCCAGCAGTTCCGACAGGGCCCCTGGGGCCAACGTCCTGACTTTC.

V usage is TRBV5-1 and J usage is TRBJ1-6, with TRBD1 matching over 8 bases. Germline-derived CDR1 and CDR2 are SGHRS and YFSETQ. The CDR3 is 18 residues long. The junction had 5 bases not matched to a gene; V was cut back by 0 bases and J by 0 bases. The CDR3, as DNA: TGCGCCAGCAGCTTGGCCAGGACAGGGAGCTCCTATAATTCACCCCTCCACTTT. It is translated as CASSLARTGSSYNSPLHF.

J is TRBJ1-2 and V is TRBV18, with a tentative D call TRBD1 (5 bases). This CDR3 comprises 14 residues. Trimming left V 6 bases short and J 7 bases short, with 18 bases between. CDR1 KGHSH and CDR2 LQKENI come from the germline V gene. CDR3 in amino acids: CASSLTTGAGGYTF. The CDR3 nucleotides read TGTGCCAGCTCTCTTACTACTGGGGCCGGTGGCTACACCTTC.

CDR3 residues: CASTRWGLSRKNTEAFF. The DNA for the CDR3 is TGTGCCAGCACCCGGTGGGGCCTTTCGAGGAAAAACACTGAAGCTTTCTTT. The rearrangement uses TRBV28 and TRBJ1-1; D perhaps matches TRBD1 (5 bases). The length of the CDR3 is 17 residues. Trimming took 7 bases from V and 2 from J, leaving 23 bases between them. Germline V gene data show CDR1 as MDHEN and CDR2 as SYDVKM.

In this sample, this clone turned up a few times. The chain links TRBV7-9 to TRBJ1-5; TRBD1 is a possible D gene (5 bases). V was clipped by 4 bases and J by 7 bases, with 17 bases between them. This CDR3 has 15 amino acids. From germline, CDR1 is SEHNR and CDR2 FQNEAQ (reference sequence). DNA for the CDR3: TGTGCCAGCAGCTCGAGCAGGGTCCCGCAACAGCCCCAGCATTTT. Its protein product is CASSSSRVPQQPQHF. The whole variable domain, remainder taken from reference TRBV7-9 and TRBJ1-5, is DTGVSQNPRHKITKRGQNVTFRCDPISEHNRLYWYRQTLGQGPEFLTYFQNEAQLEKSRLLSDRFSAERPKGSFSTLEIQRTEQGDSAMYLCASSSSRVPQQPQHFGDGTRLSIL.

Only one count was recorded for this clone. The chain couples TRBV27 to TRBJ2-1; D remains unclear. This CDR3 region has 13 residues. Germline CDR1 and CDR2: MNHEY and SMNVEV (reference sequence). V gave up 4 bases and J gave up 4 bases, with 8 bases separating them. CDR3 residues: CASSSTRYNEQFF. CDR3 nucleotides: TGTGCCAGCAGTTCAACACGTTACAATGAGCAGTTCTTC.

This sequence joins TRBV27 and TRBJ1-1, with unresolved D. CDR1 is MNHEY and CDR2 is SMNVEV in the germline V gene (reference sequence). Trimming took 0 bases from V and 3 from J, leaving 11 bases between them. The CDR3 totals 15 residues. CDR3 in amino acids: CASSLSSNLDTEAFF. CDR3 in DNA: TGTGCCAGCAGTTTATCTAGTAATTTGGACACTGAAGCTTTCTTT.

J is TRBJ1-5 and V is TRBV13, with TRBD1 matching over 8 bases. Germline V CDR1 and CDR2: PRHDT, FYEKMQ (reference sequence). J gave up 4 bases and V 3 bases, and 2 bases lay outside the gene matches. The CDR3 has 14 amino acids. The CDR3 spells CASSFGQGNQPQHF. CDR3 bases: TGTGCCAGCAGCTTCGGACAGGGAAATCAGCCCCAGCATTTT. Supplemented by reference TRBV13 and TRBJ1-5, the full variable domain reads AAGVIQSPRHLIKEKRETATLKCYPIPRHDTVYWYQQGPGQDPQFLISFYEKMQSDKGSIPDRFSAQQFSDYHSELNMSSLELGDSALYFCASSFGQGNQPQHFGDGTRLSIL.

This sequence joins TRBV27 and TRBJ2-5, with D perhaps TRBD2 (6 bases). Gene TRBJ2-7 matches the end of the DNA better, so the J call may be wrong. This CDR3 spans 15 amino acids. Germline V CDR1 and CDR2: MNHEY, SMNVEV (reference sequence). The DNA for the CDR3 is TGTGCCAGCAGTTCATCCGGGACTGCCACCTACGAGCAGTACTTC. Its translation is CASSSSGTATYEQYF.

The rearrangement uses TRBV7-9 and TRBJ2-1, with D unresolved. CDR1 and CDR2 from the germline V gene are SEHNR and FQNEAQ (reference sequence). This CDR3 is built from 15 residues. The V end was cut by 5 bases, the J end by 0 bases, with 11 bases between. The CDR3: CASSPQQRSYNEQFF. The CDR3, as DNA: TGTGCCAGCAGCCCCCAACAGCGCTCCTACAATGAGCAGTTCTTC. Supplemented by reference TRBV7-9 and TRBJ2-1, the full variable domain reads DTGVSQNPRHKITKRGQNVTFRCDPISEHNRLYWYRQTLGQGPEFLTYFQNEAQLEKSRLLSDRFSAERPKGSFSTLEIQRTEQGDSAMYLCASSPQQRSYNEQFFGPGTRLTVL.

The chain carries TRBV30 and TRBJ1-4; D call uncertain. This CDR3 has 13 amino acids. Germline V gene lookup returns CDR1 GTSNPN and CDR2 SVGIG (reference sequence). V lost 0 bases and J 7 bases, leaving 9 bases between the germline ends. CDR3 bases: TGTGCCTGGAGTGTATACCCCCCTGAAAAACTGTTTTTT. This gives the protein CAWSVYPPEKLFF.

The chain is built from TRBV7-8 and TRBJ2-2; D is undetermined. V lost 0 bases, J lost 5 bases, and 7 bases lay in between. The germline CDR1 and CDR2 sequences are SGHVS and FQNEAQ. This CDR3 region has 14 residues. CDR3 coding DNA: TGTGCCAGCAGCTTAGCGCTGGGAACCGGGGAGCTGTTTTTT. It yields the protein CASSLALGTGELFF.